A selection of T cell receptor beta chains follows, all from one sample in a study of blood T cell repertoires in COVID-19. The repertoire was sequenced with immunoSEQ multiplex PCR; TCRdb's copy has only in-frame clones and lacks some. This sample has a few hundred thousand clones, with roughly 87% found just once. The sequencing input was PBMCs or T cells enriched from blood (not recorded which). These receptors were taken from a woman aged 25 to 39 who had recovered from COVID-19. The CDR3 runs from the conserved cysteine through the conserved F or W. Fields, in order: J gene, clone size, V gene, D gene, CDR3 protein, CDR3 DNA. A D gene is named only where the DNA matches it firmly. Not every row has a clone size; where given, it reads once, few, many or a size class.

J: TRBJ2-7
size: -
V: TRBV11-2
D: TRBD1
CDR3: CASSLDGTAYEQYF
DNA: TGTGCCAGCAGCTTAGATGGGACAGCCTACGAGCAGTACTTC

J: TRBJ1-5
size: -
V: TRBV4-1
D: -
CDR3: CASSQEGAGAGNQPQHF
DNA: TGCGCCAGCAGCCAAGAAGGCGCGGGGGCCGGCAATCAGCCCCAGCATTTT

J: TRBJ1-2
size: -
V: TRBV6-5
D: TRBD1
CDR3: CASSYSSQGAYGYTF
DNA: TGTGCCAGCAGTTACTCGAGCCAGGGGGCTTATGGCTACACCTTC

J: TRBJ2-3
size: -
V: TRBV21-1
D: -
CDR3: CASRREDTQYF
DNA: TGTGCCAGCAGGCGAGAAGATACGCAGTATTTT

J: TRBJ1-2
size: -
V: TRBV3-1/TRBV3-2
D: TRBD1
CDR3: CASSQGTGYGYTF
DNA: TGTGCCAGCAGCCAAGGGACAGGCTATGGCTACACCTTC

J: TRBJ2-2
size: -
V: TRBV30
D: TRBD2
CDR3: CAWRLAGGVAGELFF
DNA: TGTGCCTGGAGGCTAGCGGGGGGTGTAGCCGGGGAGCTGTTTTTT

J: TRBJ2-3
size: -
V: TRBV5-1
D: TRBD2
CDR3: CASSGSGGDTQYF
DNA: TGCGCCAGCAGCGGTAGCGGGGGAGATACGCAGTATTTT

J: TRBJ1-5
size: -
V: TRBV16
D: TRBD1
CDR3: CASSQEGAVQPQHF
DNA: TGTGCCAGCAGCCAAGAGGGGGCGGTTCAGCCCCAGCATTTT

J: TRBJ2-2
size: -
V: TRBV7-2
D: -
CDR3: CASSAGGFGGELFF
DNA: TGTGCCAGCAGCGCAGGGGGGTTCGGCGGGGAGCTGTTTTTT

J: TRBJ2-7
size: -
V: TRBV30
D: TRBD2
CDR3: CAWSTGGDEQYF
DNA: TGTGCCTGGAGTACGGGAGGGGACGAGCAGTACTTC

J: TRBJ1-1
size: -
V: TRBV6-5
D: -
CDR3: CASTRGNTEAFF
DNA: TGTGCCAGCACTAGGGGGAACACTGAAGCTTTCTTT

J: TRBJ1-6
size: few
V: TRBV6-1
D: -
CDR3: CASSEAYNSPLHF
DNA: TGTGCCAGCAGTGAAGCCTACAATTCACCCCTCCACTTT

J: TRBJ1-2
size: -
V: TRBV7-2
D: TRBD1
CDR3: CASSLGGQGRVYGYTF
DNA: TGTGCCAGCAGCTTAGGGGGACAGGGGCGGGTCTATGGCTACACCTTC

J: TRBJ2-3
size: -
V: TRBV5-1
D: TRBD2
CDR3: CASSPLERGADTQYF
DNA: TGCGCCAGCAGCCCCCTCGAGCGGGGGGCAGATACGCAGTATTTT

J: TRBJ1-3
size: -
V: TRBV6-1
D: TRBD1
CDR3: CASSDWTGTSGNTIYF
DNA: TGTGCCAGCAGTGATTGGACAGGAACCTCTGGAAACACCATATATTTT

J: TRBJ2-2
size: -
V: TRBV5-4
D: -
CDR3: CASSLMTGRDTGELFF
DNA: TGTGCCAGCAGCTTGATGACAGGACGGGACACCGGGGAGCTGTTTTTT

J: TRBJ2-2
size: once
V: TRBV19
D: TRBD1
CDR3: CASIRDRGSPGELFF
DNA: TGTGCCAGTATTAGGGACAGGGGATCCCCCGGGGAGCTGTTTTTT

J: TRBJ2-7
size: once
V: TRBV30
D: -
CDR3: CAWSTRGRGWSSYEQYF
DNA: TGTGCCTGGAGTACCCGGGGCAGGGGATGGAGCTCCTACGAGCAGTACTTC

J: TRBJ2-4
size: -
V: TRBV19
D: -
CDR3: CASRAGEAKNIQYF
DNA: TGTGCCAGTAGGGCCGGGGAAGCCAAAAACATTCAGTACTTC

J: TRBJ2-3
size: -
V: TRBV20-1
D: -
CDR3: CSAGTGDTQYF
DNA: TGCAGTGCTGGCACAGGGGATACGCAGTATTTT

J: TRBJ2-1
size: -
V: TRBV9
D: TRBD1
CDR3: CASSVAGQGYNEQFF
DNA: TGTGCCAGCAGCGTAGCGGGACAGGGTTACAATGAGCAGTTCTTC

J: TRBJ2-2
size: -
V: TRBV9
D: -
CDR3: CASSVEGRSGELFF
DNA: TGTGCCAGCAGCGTAGAAGGTCGGAGTGGGGAGCTGTTTTTT

J: TRBJ2-1
size: -
V: TRBV2
D: -
CDR3: CASSKDYISEQFF
DNA: TGTGCCAGCAGTAAGGACTATATCTCTGAGCAGTTCTTC

J: TRBJ1-1
size: -
V: TRBV5-1
D: -
CDR3: CASSGPEVSTTEAFF
DNA: TGCGCCAGCAGCGGGCCGGAGGTTTCGACGACTGAAGCTTTCTTT

J: TRBJ1-1
size: few
V: TRBV30
D: -
CDR3: CAWSPRVTNTEAFF
DNA: TGTGCCTGGAGTCCCCGGGTTACGAACACTGAAGCTTTCTTT

J: TRBJ1-5
size: few
V: TRBV18
D: -
CDR3: CASSLNGQGSNQPQHF
DNA: TGTGCCAGCTCACTGAATGGACAAGGCAGCAATCAGCCCCAGCATTTT

J: TRBJ1-5
size: -
V: TRBV7-9
D: -
CDR3: CASSLGAHQPQHF
DNA: TGTGCCAGCAGCTTAGGGGCCCATCAGCCCCAGCATTTT

J: TRBJ1-2
size: -
V: TRBV27
D: TRBD1
CDR3: CASSSGGQNYGYTF
DNA: TGTGCCAGCAGTTCAGGGGGACAGAACTATGGCTACACCTTC

J: TRBJ2-3
size: -
V: TRBV5-1
D: TRBD2
CDR3: CASSHPRGLATDTQYF
DNA: TGCGCCAGCAGCCATCCGAGGGGACTAGCCACCGATACGCAGTATTTT

J: TRBJ2-1
size: few
V: TRBV5-1
D: TRBD2
CDR3: CASQISGYNEQFF
DNA: TGCGCCAGCCAGATTAGCGGGTACAATGAGCAGTTCTTC

J: TRBJ1-5
size: -
V: TRBV28
D: TRBD1
CDR3: CASSFRSTGSNQPQHF
DNA: TGTGCCAGCAGTTTCAGGTCGACAGGGAGCAATCAGCCCCAGCATTTT

J: TRBJ2-5
size: once
V: TRBV6-5
D: -
CDR3: CASTPFQGWETQYF
DNA: TGTGCCAGCACCCCTTTCCAGGGTTGGGAGACCCAGTACTTC

J: TRBJ2-2
size: -
V: TRBV25-1
D: TRBD1
CDR3: CASGQGAGELFF
DNA: TGTGCCAGCGGACAGGGGGCCGGGGAGCTGTTTTTT

J: TRBJ2-5
size: -
V: TRBV5-8
D: -
CDR3: CASSRGQGMWETQYF
DNA: TGTGCCAGCAGCCGAGGGCAGGGGATGTGGGAGACCCAGTACTTC

J: TRBJ1-2
size: -
V: TRBV3-1/TRBV3-2
D: TRBD1
CDR3: CASRRGQGGLYGYTF
DNA: TGTGCCAGCAGGCGTGGACAGGGGGGTCTCTATGGCTACACCTTC

J: TRBJ1-1
size: -
V: TRBV3-1/TRBV3-2
D: TRBD1
CDR3: CASSLRQGGRGTEAFF
DNA: TGTGCCAGCAGCCTGAGACAGGGGGGAAGGGGAACTGAAGCTTTCTTT

J: TRBJ1-1
size: -
V: TRBV19
D: TRBD1
CDR3: CASKPGTGEVSDTEAFF
DNA: TGTGCCAGTAAACCCGGGACAGGGGAAGTTAGCGACACTGAAGCTTTCTTT

J: TRBJ1-5
size: -
V: TRBV28
D: TRBD1
CDR3: CASSLADRVSNQPQHF
DNA: TGTGCCAGCAGTTTAGCCGACAGGGTTAGCAATCAGCCCCAGCATTTT

J: TRBJ2-7
size: once
V: TRBV6-5
D: TRBD1
CDR3: CASSSLDRGGVEQYF
DNA: TGTGCCAGCAGTTCCCTGGACAGGGGGGGGGTTGAGCAGTACTTC

J: TRBJ2-2
size: -
V: TRBV11-1
D: -
CDR3: CASSLNRDSTGELFF
DNA: TGTGCCAGCAGCTTAAACAGGGATAGCACCGGGGAGCTGTTTTTT

J: TRBJ2-3
size: -
V: TRBV7-9
D: -
CDR3: CASSHPPGVPDTQYF
DNA: TGTGCCAGCAGCCACCCCCCAGGGGTCCCAGATACGCAGTATTTT

J: TRBJ1-2
size: -
V: TRBV6-5
D: TRBD1
CDR3: CASRDRGQVYGYTF
DNA: TGTGCCAGCAGAGACAGGGGGCAAGTCTATGGCTACACCTTC

J: TRBJ1-2
size: -
V: TRBV11-2
D: -
CDR3: CASSLGGTDYGYTF
DNA: TGTGCCAGCAGCTTAGGCGGGACCGACTATGGCTACACCTTC

J: TRBJ1-2
size: few
V: TRBV4-3
D: TRBD1
CDR3: CASSQDDVGGPGGIYGYTF
DNA: TGCGCCAGCAGCCAAGATGATGTTGGGGGACCAGGGGGCATCTATGGCTACACCTTC

J: TRBJ1-4
size: -
V: TRBV19
D: -
CDR3: CASNLGGEKLFF
DNA: TGTGCCAGTAATCTAGGAGGTGAAAAACTGTTTTTT

J: TRBJ1-5
size: -
V: TRBV3-1/TRBV3-2
D: -
CDR3: CASSQDFGRASNQPQHF
DNA: TGTGCCAGCAGCCAAGATTTCGGGAGGGCTAGCAATCAGCCCCAGCATTTT

J: TRBJ2-1
size: -
V: TRBV19
D: TRBD1
CDR3: CASSIDDRVGYNEQFF
DNA: TGTGCCAGTAGTATAGATGACAGGGTGGGATACAATGAGCAGTTCTTC

J: TRBJ1-1
size: -
V: TRBV3-1/TRBV3-2
D: TRBD1
CDR3: CASSQIWTGRGNTEAFF
DNA: TGTGCCAGCAGCCAAATTTGGACAGGGAGGGGGAACACTGAAGCTTTCTTT

J: TRBJ1-2
size: -
V: TRBV25-1
D: TRBD1
CDR3: CASSEWTGGENYGYTF
DNA: TGTGCCAGCAGTGAATGGACAGGGGGCGAGAACTATGGCTACACCTTC